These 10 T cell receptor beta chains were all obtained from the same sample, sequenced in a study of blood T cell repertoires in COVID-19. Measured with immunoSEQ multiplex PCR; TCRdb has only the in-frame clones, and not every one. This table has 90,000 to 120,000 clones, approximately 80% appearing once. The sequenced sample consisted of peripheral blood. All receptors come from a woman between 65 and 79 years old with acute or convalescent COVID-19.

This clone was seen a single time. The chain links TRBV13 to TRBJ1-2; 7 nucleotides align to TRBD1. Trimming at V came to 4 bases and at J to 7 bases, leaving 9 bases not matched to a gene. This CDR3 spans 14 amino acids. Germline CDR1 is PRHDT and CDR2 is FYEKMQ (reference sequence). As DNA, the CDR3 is TGTGCCAGCAGCTCTACGACAGGGTCAACTGGCTACACCTTC. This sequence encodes CASSSTTGSTGYTF.

CDR3 DNA: TGTGCCAGCAGCCCGTGGACAGGAGGAGACACTGAAGCTTTCTTT. Protein product: CASSPWTGGDTEAFF. The chain couples TRBV7-9 to TRBJ1-1; 7 bases agree with TRBD1. V dropped 5 bases and J dropped 3; count of bases not matched to a gene: 9. CDR1 SEHNR and CDR2 FQNEAQ come from the germline V gene (reference sequence). The CDR3 runs to 15 residues.

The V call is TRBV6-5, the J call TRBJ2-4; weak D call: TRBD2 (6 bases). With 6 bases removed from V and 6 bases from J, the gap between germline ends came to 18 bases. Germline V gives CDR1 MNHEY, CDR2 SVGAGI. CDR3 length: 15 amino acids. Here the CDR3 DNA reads TGTGCCAGCAGCAGTCTGCAGGGAGGCATAAACATTCAGTACTTC. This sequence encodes CASSSLQGGINIQYF.

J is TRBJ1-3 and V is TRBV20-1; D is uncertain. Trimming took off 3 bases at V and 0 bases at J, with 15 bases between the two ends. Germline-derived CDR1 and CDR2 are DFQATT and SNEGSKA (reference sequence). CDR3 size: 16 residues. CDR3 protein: CSASSPGSVSGNTIYF. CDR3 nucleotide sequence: TGCAGTGCTAGTTCCCCAGGTTCCGTCTCTGGAAACACCATATATTTT.

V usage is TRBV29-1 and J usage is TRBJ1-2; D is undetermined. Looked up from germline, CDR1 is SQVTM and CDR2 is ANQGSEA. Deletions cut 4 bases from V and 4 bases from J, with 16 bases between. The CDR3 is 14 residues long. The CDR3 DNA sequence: TGCAGCGTTGCCACCAGCAGCGGACGCTATGGCTACACCTTC. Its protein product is CSVATSSGRYGYTF.

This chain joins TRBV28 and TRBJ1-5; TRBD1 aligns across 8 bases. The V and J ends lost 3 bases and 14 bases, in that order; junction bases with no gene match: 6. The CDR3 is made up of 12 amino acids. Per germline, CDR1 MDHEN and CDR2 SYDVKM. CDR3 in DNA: TGTGCCAGCAGTTTGGGCAGGACAGGGAAGCATTTT. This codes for CASSLGRTGKHF.

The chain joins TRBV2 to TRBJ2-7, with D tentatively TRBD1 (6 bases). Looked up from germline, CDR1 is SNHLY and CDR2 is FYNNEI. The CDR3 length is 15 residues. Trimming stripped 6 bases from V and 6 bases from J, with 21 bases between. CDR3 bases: TGTGCCAGCAGCCGATACGGGACCTTAGGGGGCGAGCAGTACTTC. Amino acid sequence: CASSRYGTLGGEQYF. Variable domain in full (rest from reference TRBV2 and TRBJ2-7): EPEVTQTPSHQVTQMGQEVILRCVPISNHLYFYWYRQILGQKVEFLVSFYNNEISEKSEIFDDQFSVERPDGSNFTLKIRSTKLEDSAMYFCASSRYGTLGGEQYFGPGTRLTVT.

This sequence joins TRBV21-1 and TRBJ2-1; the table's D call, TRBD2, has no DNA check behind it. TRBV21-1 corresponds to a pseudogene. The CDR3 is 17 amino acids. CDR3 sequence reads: CASSKVHRTPADDEQFF. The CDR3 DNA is TGTGCCAGCAGCAAAGTGCATCGGACTCCAGCCGACGATGAGCAGTTCTTC.

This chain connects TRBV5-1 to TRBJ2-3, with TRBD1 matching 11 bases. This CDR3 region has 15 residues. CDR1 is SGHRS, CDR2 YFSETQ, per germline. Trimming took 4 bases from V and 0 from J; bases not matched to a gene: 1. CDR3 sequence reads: CASSRDRGSTDTQYF. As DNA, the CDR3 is TGCGCCAGCAGCCGGGACAGGGGGAGCACAGATACGCAGTATTTT.

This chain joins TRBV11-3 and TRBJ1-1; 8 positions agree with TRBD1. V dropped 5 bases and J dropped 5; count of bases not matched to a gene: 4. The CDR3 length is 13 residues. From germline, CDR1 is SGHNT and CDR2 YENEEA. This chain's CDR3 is CASSPGQGTEAFF. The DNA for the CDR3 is TGTGCCAGCAGCCCAGGACAGGGAACTGAAGCTTTCTTT.